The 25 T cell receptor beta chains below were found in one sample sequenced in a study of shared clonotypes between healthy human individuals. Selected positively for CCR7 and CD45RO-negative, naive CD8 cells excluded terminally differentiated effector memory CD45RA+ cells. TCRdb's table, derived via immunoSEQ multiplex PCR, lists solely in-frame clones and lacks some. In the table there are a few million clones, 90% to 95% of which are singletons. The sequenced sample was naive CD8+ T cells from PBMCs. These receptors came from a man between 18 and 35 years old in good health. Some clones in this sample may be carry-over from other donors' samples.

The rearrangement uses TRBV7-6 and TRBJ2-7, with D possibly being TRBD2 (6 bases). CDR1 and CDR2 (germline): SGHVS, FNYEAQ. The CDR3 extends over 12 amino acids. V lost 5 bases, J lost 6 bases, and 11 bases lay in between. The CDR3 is CASSGGYSEQYF. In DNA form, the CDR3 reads TGTGCCAGCAGCGGGGGGTATAGCGAGCAGTACTTC. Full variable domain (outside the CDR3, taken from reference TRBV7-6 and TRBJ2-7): GAGVSQSPRYKVTKRGQDVALRCDPISGHVSLYWYRQALGQGPEFLTYFNYEAQQDKSGLPNDRFSAERPEGSISTLTIQRTEQRDSAMYRCASSGGYSEQYFGPGTRLTVT.

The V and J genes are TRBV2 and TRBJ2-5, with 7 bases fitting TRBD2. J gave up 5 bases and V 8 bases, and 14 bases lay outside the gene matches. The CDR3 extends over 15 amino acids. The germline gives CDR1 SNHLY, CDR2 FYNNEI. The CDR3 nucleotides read TGTGCCAGCGGATCAGGAGCGGGGCTCGGGGAGACCCAGTACTTC. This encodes CASGSGAGLGETQYF.

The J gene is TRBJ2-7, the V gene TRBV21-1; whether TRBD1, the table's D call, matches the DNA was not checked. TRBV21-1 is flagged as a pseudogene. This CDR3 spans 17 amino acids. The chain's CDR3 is CASSKARTDRPSYEQYF. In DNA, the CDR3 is TGTGCCAGCAGCAAAGCTAGGACAGATCGCCCGTCCTACGAGCAGTACTTC.

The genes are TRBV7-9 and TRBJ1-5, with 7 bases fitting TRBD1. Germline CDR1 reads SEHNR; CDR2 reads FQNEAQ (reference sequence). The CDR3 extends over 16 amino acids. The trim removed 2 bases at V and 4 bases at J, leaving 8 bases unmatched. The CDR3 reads CASSLTGTVFNQPQHF. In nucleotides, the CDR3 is TGTGCCAGCAGCTTAACCGGGACAGTGTTTAATCAGCCCCAGCATTTT.

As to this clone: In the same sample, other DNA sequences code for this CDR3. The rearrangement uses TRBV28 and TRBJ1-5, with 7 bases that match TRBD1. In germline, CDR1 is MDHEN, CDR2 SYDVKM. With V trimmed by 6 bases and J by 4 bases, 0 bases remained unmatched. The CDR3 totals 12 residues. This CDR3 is CASRQGNQPQHF. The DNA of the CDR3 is TGTGCCAGCAGACAGGGGAATCAGCCCCAGCATTTT.

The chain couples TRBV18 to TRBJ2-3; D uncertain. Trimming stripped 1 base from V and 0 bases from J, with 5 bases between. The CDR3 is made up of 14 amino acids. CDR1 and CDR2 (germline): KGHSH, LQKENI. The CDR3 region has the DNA TGTGCCAGCTCACCACTCGGCAGCACAGATACGCAGTATTTT. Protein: CASSPLGSTDTQYF.

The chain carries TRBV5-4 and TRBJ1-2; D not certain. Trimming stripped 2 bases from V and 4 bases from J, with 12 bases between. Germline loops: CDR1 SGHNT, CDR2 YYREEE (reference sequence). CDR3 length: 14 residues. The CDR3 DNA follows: TGTGCCAGCAGCTTAATTGGGGTTAGCTATGGCTACACCTTC. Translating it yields CASSLIGVSYGYTF.

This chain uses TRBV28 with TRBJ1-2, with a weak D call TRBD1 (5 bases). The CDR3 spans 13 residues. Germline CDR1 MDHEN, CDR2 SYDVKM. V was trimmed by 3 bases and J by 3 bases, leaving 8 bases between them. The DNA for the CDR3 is TGTGCCAGCAGTTTTTTGGGGGACTATGGCTACACCTTC. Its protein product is CASSFLGDYGYTF.

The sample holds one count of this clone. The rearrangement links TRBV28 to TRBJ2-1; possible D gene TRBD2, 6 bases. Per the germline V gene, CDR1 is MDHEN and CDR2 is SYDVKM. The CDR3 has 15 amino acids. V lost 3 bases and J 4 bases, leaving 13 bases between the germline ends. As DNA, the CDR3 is TGTGCCAGCAGTTTTGGGGGGAGTCCTTACAATGAGCAGTTCTTC. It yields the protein CASSFGGSPYNEQFF.

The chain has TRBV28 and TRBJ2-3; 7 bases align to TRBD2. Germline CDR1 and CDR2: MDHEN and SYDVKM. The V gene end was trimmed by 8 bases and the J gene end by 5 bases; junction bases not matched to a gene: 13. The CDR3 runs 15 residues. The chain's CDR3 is CASGGVAGPGDTQYF. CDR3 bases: TGTGCCAGCGGCGGGGTAGCGGGCCCGGGAGATACGCAGTATTTT. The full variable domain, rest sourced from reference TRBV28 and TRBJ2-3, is DVKVTQSSRYLVKRTGEKVFLECVQDMDHENMFWYRQDPGLGLRLIYFSYDVKMKEKGDIPEGYSVSREKKERFSLILESASTNQTSMYLCASGGVAGPGDTQYFGPGTRLTVL.

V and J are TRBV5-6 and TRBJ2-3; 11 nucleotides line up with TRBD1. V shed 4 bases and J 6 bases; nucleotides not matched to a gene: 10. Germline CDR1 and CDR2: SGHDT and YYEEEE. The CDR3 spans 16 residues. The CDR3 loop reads CASSRMDRGRMDTQYF. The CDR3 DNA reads TGTGCCAGCAGCAGGATGGACAGGGGGCGAATGGATACGCAGTATTTT.

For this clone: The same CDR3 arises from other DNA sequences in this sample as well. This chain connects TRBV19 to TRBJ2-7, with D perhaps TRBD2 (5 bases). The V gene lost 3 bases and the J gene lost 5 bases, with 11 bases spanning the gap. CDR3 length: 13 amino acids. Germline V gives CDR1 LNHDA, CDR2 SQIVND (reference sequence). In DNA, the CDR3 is TGTGCCAGTAGTATCGGGCTAGCCAACGAGCAGTACTTC. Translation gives CASSIGLANEQYF.

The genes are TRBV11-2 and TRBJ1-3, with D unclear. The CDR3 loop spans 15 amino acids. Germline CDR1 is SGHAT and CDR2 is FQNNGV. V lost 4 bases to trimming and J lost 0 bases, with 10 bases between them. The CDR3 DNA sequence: TGTGCCAGCAGCTCGGACGGCTCCTCTGGAAACACCATATATTTT. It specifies CASSSDGSSGNTIYF.

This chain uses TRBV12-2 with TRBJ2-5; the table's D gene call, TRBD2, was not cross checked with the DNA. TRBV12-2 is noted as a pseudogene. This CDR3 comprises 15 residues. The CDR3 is CASRPIKRIQETQYF. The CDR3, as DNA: TGTGCAAGTCGCCCAATAAAGCGGATACAAGAGACCCAGTACTTC.

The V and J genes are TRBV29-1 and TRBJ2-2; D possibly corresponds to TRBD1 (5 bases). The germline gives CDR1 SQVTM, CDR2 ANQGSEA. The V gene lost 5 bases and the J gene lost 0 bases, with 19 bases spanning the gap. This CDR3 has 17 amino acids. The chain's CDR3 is CSVLNTDRASNTGELFF. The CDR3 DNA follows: TGCAGCGTTCTCAATACCGACAGAGCATCGAACACCGGGGAGCTGTTTTTT.

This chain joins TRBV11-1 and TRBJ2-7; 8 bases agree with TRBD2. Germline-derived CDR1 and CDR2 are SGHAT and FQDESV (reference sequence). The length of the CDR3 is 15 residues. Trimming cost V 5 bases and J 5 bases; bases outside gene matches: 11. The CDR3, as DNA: TGTGCCAGCAGCCCCTCTGGACTAGCTGGGCACGAGCAGTACTTC. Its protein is CASSPSGLAGHEQYF.

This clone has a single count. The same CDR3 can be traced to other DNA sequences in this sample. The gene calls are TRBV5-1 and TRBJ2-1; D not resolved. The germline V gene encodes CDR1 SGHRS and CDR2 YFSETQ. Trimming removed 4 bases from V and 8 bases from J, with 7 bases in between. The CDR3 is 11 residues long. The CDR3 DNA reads TGCGCCAGCAGCCCTGGGGATGAGCAGTTCTTC. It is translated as CASSPGDEQFF.

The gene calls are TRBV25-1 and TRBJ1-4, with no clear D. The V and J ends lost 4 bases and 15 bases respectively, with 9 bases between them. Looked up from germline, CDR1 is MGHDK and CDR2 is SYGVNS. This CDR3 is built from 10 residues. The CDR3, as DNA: TGTGCCAGCAGTGGACACCTAATGTTTTTT. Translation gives CASSGHLMFF.

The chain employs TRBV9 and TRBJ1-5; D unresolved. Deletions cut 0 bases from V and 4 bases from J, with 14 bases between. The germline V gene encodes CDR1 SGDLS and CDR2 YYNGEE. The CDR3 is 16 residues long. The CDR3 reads CASSVGSGGWNQPQHF. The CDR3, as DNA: TGTGCCAGCAGCGTAGGGTCGGGTGGGTGGAATCAGCCCCAGCATTTT.

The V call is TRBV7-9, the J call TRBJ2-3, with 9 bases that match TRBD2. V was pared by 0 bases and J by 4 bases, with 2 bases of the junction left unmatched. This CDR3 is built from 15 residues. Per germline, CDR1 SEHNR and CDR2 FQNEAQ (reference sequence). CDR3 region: CASSLATSGSDTQYF. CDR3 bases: TGTGCCAGCAGCTTAGCGACTAGCGGATCAGATACGCAGTATTTT.

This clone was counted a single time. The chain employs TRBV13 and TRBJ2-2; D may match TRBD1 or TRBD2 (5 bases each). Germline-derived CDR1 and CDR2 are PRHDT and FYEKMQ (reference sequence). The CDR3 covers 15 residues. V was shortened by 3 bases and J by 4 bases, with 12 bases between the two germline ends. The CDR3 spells CASSLAGAGTGELFF. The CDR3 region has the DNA TGTGCCAGCAGCTTGGCCGGGGCGGGCACCGGGGAGCTGTTTTTT.

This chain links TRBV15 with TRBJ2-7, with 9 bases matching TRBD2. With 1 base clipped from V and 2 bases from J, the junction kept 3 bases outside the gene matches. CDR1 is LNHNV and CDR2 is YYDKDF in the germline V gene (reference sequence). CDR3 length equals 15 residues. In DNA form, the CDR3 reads TGTGCCACCAGCAGAGGACTAGCGGAGGCCTACGAGCAGTACTTC. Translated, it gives CATSRGLAEAYEQYF. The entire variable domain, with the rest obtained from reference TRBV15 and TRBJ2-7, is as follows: DAMVIQNPRYQVTQFGKPVTLSCSQTLNHNVMYWYQQKSSQAPKLLFHYYDKDFNNEADTPDNFQSRRPNTSFCFLDIRSPGLGDTAMYLCATSRGLAEAYEQYFGPGTRLTVT.

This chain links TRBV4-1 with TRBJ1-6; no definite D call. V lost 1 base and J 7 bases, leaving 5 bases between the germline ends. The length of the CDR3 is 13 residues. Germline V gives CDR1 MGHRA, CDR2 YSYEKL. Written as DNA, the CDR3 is TGCGCCAGCAGCCAAGGGGTAAATTCACCCCTCCACTTT. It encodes CASSQGVNSPLHF.

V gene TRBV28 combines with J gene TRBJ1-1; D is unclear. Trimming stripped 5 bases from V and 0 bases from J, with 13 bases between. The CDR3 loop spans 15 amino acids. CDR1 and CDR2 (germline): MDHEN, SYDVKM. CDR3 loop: CASSPRFGLNTEAFF. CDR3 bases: TGTGCCAGCAGTCCCCGTTTTGGCCTGAACACTGAAGCTTTCTTT.

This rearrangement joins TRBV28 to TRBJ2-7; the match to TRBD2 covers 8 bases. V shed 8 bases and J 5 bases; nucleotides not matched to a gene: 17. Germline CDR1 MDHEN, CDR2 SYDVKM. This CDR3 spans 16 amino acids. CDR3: CASFPPYGRALDEQYF. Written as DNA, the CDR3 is TGTGCCAGCTTCCCCCCCTACGGGAGGGCCCTAGACGAGCAGTACTTC.